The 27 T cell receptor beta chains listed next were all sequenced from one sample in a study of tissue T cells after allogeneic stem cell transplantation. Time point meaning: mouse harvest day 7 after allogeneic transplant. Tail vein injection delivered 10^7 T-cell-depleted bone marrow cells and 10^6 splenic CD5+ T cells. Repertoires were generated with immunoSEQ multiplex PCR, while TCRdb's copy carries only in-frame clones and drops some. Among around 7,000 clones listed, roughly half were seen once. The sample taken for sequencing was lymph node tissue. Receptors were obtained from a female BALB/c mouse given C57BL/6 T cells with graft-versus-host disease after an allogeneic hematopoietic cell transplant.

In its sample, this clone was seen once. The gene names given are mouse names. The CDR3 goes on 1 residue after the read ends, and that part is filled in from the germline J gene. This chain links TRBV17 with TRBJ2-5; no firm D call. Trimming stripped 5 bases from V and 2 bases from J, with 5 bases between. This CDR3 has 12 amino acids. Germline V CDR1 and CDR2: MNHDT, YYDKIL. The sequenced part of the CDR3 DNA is TGTGCTAGCAGTGGGGTCCAAGACACCCAGTAC. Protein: CASSGVQDTQY. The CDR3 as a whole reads CASSGVQDTQYF.

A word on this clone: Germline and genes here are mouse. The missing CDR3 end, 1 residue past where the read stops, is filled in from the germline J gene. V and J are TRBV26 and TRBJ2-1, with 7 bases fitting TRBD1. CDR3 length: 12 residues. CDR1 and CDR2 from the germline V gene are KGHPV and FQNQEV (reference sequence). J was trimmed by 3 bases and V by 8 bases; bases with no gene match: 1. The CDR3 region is CASRDSYAEQFF. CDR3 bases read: TGTGCCAGCCGGGACAGCTATGCTGAGCAGTTC.

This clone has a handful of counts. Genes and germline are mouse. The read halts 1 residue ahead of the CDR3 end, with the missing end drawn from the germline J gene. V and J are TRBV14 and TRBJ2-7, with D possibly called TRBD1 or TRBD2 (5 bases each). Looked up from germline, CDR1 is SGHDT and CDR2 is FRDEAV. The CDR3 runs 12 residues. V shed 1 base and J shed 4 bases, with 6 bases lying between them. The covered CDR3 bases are TGTGCCAGCAGTTTCGGGGGTTATGAACAGTAC. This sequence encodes CASSFGGYEQY. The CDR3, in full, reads CASSFGGYEQYF. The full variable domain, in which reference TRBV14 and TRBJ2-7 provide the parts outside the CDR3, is EAGVTQSPRYAVLQEGQAVSFWCDPISGHDTLYWYQQPRDQGPQLLVYFRDEAVIDNSQLPSDRFSAVRPKGTNSTLKIQSAKQGDTATYLCASSFGGYEQYFGPGTRLTVL.

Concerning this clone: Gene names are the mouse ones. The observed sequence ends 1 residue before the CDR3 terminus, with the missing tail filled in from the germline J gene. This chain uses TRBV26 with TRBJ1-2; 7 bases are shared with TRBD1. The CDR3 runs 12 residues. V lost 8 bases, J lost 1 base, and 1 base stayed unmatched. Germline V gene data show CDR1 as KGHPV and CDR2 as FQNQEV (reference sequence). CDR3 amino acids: CASRDRNSDYTF. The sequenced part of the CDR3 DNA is TGTGCCAGCCGGGACAGAAACTCCGACTACACC.

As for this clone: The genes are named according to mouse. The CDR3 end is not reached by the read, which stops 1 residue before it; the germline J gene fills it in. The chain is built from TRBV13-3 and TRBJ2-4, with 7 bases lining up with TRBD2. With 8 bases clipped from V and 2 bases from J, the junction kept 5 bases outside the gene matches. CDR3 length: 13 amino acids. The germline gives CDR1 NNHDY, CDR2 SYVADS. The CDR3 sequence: CARSGGVQNTLYF. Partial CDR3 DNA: TGTGCCAGGAGCGGGGGGGTTCAAAACACCTTGTAC.

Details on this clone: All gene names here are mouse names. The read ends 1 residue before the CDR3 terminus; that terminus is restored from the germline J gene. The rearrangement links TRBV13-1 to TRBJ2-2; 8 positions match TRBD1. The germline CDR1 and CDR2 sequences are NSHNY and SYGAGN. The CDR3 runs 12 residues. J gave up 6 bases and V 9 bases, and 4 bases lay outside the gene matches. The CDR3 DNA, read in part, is TGTGCCACCCGGACAGGGCCCGGGCAGCTCTAC. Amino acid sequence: CATRTGPGQLY. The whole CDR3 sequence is CATRTGPGQLYF.

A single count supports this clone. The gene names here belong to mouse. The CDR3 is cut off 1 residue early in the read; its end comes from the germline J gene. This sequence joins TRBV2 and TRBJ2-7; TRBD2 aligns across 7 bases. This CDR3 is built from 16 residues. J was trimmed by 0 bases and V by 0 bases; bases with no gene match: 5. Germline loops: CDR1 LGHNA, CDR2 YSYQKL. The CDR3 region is CASSQDSWGSSYEQYF. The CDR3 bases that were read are TGTGCCAGCAGCCAAGATTCCTGGGGGTCCTCCTATGAACAGTAC.

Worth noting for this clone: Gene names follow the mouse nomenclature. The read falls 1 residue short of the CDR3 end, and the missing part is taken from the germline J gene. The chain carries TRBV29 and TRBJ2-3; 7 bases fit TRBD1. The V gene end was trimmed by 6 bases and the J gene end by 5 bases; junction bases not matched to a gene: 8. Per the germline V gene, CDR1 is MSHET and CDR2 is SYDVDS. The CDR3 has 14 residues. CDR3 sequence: CASRSGTVEETLYF. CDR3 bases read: TGTGCTAGCAGGTCCGGGACAGTAGAAGAAACGCTGTAT.

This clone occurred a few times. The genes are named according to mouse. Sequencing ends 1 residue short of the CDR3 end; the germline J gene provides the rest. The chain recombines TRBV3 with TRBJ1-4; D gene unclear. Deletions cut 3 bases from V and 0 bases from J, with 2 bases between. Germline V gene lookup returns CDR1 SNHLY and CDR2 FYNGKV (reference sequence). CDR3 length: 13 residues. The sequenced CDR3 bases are TGTGCCAGCAGCTTTGTTTCCAACGAAAGATTATTT. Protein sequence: CASSFVSNERLF. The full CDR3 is CASSFVSNERLFF. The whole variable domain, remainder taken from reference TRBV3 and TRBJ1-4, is GPKVLQIPSHQIIDMGQMVTLNCDPVSNHLYFYWYKQILGQQMEFLVNFYNGKVMEKSKLFKDQFSVERPDGSYFTLKIQPTALEDSAVYFCASSFVSNERLFFGHGTKLSVL.

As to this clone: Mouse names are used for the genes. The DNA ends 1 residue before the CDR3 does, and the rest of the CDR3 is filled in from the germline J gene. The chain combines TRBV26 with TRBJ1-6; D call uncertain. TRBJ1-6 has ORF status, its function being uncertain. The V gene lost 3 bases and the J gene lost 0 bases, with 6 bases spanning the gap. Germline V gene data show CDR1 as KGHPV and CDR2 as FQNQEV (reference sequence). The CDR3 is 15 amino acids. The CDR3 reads CASSLTNSYNSPLYF. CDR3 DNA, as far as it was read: TGTGCCAGCAGTCTTACAAATTCCTATAATTCGCCCCTCTAC.

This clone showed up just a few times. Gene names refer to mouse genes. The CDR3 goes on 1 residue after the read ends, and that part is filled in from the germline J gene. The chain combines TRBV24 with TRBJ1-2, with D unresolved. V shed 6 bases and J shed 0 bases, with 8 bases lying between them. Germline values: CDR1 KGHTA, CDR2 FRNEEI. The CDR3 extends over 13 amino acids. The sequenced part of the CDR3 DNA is TGTGCCAGCAGCCCGACATCAAACTCCGACTACACC. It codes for CASSPTSNSDYT. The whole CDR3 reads CASSPTSNSDYTF.

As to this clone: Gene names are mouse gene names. The sequenced CDR3 bases are TGTGCCAGCAGTCGATGGGGGACAGGGAACACAGAAGTCTTC. It encodes CASSRWGTGNTEVF. From start to end, the CDR3 is CASSRWGTGNTEVFF. This chain uses TRBV26 with TRBJ1-1, with 8 bases aligning to TRBD1. The CDR3 is cut off 1 residue early in the read; its end comes from the germline J gene. The ends lost 4 bases at V and 1 base at J; junction bases unmatched: 5. The CDR3 length is 15 residues. The germline CDR1 and CDR2 sequences are KGHPV and FQNQEV (reference sequence).

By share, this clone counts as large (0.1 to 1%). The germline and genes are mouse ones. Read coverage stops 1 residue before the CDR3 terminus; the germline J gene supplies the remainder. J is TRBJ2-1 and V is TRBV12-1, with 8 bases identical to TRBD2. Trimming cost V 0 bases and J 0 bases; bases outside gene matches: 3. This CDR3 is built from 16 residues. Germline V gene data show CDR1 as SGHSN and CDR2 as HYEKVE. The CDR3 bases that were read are TGTGCCAGCTCTCTCTGGGGGGGATATAACTATGCTGAGCAGTTC. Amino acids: CASSLWGGYNYAEQF. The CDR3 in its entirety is CASSLWGGYNYAEQFF.

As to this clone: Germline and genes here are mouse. The sequenced CDR3 bases are TGCACCTGCAGCCCTGACAGGGGGCCTTTAGCTGAGCAGTTC. This codes for CTCSPDRGPLAEQF. The whole CDR3 is CTCSPDRGPLAEQFF. This sequence joins TRBV1 and TRBJ2-1; TRBD1 matches at 10 bases. The read halts 1 residue ahead of the CDR3 end, with the missing end drawn from the germline J gene. The length of the CDR3 is 15 residues. Germline lookup yields CDR1 NSQYPW and CDR2 LRSPGD (reference sequence). J lost 7 bases, V lost 6 bases, and 9 bases had no gene match.

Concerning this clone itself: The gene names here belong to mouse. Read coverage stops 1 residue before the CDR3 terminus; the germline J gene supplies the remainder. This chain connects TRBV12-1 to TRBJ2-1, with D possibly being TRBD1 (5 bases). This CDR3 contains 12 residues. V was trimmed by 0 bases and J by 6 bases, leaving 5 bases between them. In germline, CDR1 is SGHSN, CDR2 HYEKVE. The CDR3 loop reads CASSLQGAEQFF. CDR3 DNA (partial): TGTGCCAGCTCTCTCCAGGGTGCTGAGCAGTTC.

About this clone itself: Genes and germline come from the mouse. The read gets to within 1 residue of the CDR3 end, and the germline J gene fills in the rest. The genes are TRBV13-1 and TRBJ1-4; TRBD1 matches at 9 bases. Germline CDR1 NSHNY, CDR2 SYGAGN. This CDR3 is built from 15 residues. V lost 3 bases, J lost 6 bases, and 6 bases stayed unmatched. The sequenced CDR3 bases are TGTGCCAGCAGTGTCTCGACAGGGGGGGACGAAAGATTATTT. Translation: CASSVSTGGDERLF. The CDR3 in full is CASSVSTGGDERLFF.

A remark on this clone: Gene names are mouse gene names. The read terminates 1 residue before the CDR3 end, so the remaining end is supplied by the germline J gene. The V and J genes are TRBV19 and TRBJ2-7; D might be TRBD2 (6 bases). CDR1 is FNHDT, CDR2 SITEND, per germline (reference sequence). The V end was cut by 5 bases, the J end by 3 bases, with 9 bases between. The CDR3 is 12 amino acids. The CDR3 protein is CASRRDFYEQYF. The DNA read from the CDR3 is TGTGCCAGCAGGAGGGACTTCTATGAACAGTAC. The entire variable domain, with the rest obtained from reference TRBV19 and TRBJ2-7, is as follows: GGIITQTPKFLIGQEGQKLTLKCQQNFNHDTMYWYRQDSGKGLRLIYYSITENDLQKGDLSEGYDASREKKSSFSLTVTSAQKNEMAVFLCASRRDFYEQYFGPGTRLTVL.

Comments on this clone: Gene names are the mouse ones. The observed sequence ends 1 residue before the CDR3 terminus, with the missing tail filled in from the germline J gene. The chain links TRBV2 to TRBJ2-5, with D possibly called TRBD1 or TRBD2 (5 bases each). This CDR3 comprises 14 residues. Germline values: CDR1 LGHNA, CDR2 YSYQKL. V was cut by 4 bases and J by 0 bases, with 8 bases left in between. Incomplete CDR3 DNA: TGTGCCAGCAGCCGAGGGGCTAACCAAGACACCCAGTAC. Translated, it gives CASSRGANQDTQY. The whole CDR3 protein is CASSRGANQDTQYF.

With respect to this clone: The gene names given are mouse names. The covered CDR3 bases are TGTGCTAGCAGTTTGGGCGGTAACTATGCTGAGCAGTTC. This gives the protein CASSLGGNYAEQF. The CDR3 in full is CASSLGGNYAEQFF. J is TRBJ2-1 and V is TRBV29; D not certain. The CDR3 extends 1 residue past the end of the read, so its final part is completed from the germline J gene. Looked up from germline, CDR1 is MSHET and CDR2 is SYDVDS. The CDR3 length is 14 residues. The V end was cut by 3 bases, the J end by 0 bases, with 6 bases between.

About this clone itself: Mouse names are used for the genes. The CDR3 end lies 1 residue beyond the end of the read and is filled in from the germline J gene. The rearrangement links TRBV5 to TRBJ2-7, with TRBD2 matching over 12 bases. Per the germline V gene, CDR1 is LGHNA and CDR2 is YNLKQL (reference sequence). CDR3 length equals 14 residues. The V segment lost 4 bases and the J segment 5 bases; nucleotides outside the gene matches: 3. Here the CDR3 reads CASSRRDWGDEQYF. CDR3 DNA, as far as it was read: TGTGCCAGCAGCCGCCGGGACTGGGGGGATGAACAGTAC.

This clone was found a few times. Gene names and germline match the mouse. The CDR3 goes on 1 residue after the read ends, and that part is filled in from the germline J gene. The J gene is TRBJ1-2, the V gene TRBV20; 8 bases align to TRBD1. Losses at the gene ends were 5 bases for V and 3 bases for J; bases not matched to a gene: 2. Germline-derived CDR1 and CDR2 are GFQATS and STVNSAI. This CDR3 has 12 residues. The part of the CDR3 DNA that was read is TGTGGTGCTGGACAGGGACACTCCGACTACACC. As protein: CGAGQGHSDYT. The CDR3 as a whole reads CGAGQGHSDYTF.

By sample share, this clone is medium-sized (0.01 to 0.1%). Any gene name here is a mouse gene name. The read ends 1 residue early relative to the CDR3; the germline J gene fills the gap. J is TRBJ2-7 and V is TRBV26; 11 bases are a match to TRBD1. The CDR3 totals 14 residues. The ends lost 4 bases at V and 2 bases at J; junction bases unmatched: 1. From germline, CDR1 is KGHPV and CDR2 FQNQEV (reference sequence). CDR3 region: CASSPGQGAYEQYF. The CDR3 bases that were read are TGTGCCAGCAGTCCGGGACAGGGGGCCTATGAACAGTAC.

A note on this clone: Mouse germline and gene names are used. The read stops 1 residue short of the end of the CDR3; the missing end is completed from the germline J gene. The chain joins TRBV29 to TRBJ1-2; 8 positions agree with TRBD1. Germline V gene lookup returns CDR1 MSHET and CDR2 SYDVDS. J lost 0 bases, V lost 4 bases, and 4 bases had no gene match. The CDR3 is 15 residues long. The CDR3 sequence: CASSSGQAANSDYTF. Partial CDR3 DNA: TGTGCTAGCAGTTCGGGACAGGCTGCAAACTCCGACTACACC.

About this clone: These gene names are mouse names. The sequenced CDR3 bases are TGTGCCAGCAGTCTCCGGGACAGTTACCAGTAC. Protein product: CASSLRDSYQY. The whole CDR3 sequence is CASSLRDSYQYF. The chain is built from TRBV26 and TRBJ2-5; TRBD1 agrees at 7 bases. The read comes to an end 1 residue before the CDR3 does, leaving the germline J gene to fill in the end. Germline values: CDR1 KGHPV, CDR2 FQNQEV (reference sequence). The CDR3 has 12 residues. Germline trimming cut 3 bases from V and 11 bases from J; bases unmatched to any gene: 5. Full variable domain (outside the CDR3, taken from reference TRBV26 and TRBJ2-5): NSKVIQTPRYLVKGQGQKAKMRCIPEKGHPVVFWYQQNKNNEFKFLINFQNQEVLQQIDMTEKRFSAECPSNSPCSLEIQSSEAGDSALYLCASSLRDSYQYFGPGTRLLVL.

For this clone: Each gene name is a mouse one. The part of the CDR3 DNA that was read is TGTGCCAGCAGTCCCCCCGGGGGCGACGAAAGATTATTT. Its protein is CASSPPGGDERLF. The full CDR3 sequence reads CASSPPGGDERLFF. This chain joins TRBV26 and TRBJ1-4; D is possibly TRBD1 (6 bases). The read comes to an end 1 residue before the CDR3 does, leaving the germline J gene to fill in the end. The CDR3 sequence is 14 residues long. V was shortened by 4 bases and J by 6 bases, with 12 bases between the two germline ends. CDR1 is KGHPV and CDR2 is FQNQEV in the germline V gene (reference sequence).

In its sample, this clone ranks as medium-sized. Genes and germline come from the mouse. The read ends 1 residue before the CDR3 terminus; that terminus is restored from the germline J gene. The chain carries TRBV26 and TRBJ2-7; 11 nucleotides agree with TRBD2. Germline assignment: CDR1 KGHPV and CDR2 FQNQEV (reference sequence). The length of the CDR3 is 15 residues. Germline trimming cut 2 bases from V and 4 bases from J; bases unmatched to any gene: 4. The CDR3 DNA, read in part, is TGTGCCAGCAGTCTGCCCGGGACTGGGGGATATGAACAGTAC. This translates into CASSLPGTGGYEQY. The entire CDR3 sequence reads CASSLPGTGGYEQYF.

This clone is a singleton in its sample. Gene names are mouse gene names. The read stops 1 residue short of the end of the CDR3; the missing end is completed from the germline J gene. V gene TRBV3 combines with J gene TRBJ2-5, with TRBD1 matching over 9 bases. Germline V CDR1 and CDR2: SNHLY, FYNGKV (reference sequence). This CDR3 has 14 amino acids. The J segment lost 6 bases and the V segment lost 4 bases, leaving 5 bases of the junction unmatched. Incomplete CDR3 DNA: TGTGCCAGCAGCTCACAGGGGGCAAGGGACACCCAGTAC. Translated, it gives CASSSQGARDTQY. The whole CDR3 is CASSSQGARDTQYF.